One sample yielded the 22 T cell receptor beta chains listed below, sequenced in a study of T cell responses to AZD1222 COVID-19 vaccine. Data came from immunoSEQ multiplex PCR; TCRdb stores just in-frame clones and leaves some out. This table has more than 80,000 clones, 80% to 95% appearing once. The material was peripheral blood, obtained 28 days after the second AZD1222 dose. These TCRs come from an adult who received the AZD1222 COVID-19 vaccine.

The gene calls are TRBV15 and TRBJ1-6, with a tentative D call TRBD1 (5 bases). Germline V gives CDR1 LNHNV, CDR2 YYDKDF (reference sequence). The V gene lost 4 bases and the J gene lost 6 bases, with 16 bases spanning the gap. The CDR3 consists of 16 residues. CDR3: CATSTQKGRGNSPLHF. The CDR3 DNA reads TGTGCCACCAGCACCCAAAAGGGGAGGGGTAATTCACCCCTCCACTTT.

This clone was seen only once. The chain couples TRBV5-4 to TRBJ2-7; 8 positions agree with TRBD1. Losses at the gene ends were 0 bases for V and 5 bases for J; bases not matched to a gene: 7. Per the germline V gene, CDR1 is SGHNT and CDR2 is YYREEE (reference sequence). The length of the CDR3 is 15 residues. This chain's CDR3 is CASSLDGQGADEQYF. CDR3 nucleotides: TGTGCCAGCAGCTTGGATGGACAGGGAGCTGACGAGCAGTACTTC.

The V and J genes are TRBV5-8 and TRBJ1-5; 9 nucleotides line up with TRBD1. The J segment lost 4 bases and the V segment lost 0 bases, leaving 2 bases of the junction unmatched. This CDR3 has 15 residues. CDR1 is SGHTS and CDR2 is YDEGEE in the germline V gene. The CDR3 DNA sequence: TGTGCCAGCAGCTTGGAGGACAGGGGTAATCAGCCCCAGCATTTT. Translated: CASSLEDRGNQPQHF.

The chain is built from TRBV4-1 and TRBJ2-1; the D gene is possibly TRBD1 (5 bases). The ends were cut back, 4 bases at V and 1 base at J, with 11 bases in the middle. Germline V gene data show CDR1 as MGHRA and CDR2 as YSYEKL. This CDR3 spans 15 amino acids. The CDR3 DNA reads TGCGCCAGCAGCCCCGGACACCCTTCCTACAATGAGCAGTTCTTC. It specifies CASSPGHPSYNEQFF.

The chain links TRBV4-1 to TRBJ1-1; D is perhaps TRBD1 (6 bases). Looked up from germline, CDR1 is MGHRA and CDR2 is YSYEKL. There are 15 residues in the CDR3. V was trimmed by 3 bases and J by 5 bases, leaving 16 bases between them. The CDR3 DNA sequence: TGCGCCAGCAGCCAGATGGTCAGGGGAGGGACTGAAGCTTTCTTT. It translates to CASSQMVRGGTEAFF.

V is TRBV12-3 or TRBV12-4 and J is TRBJ1-2; tentatively, D is TRBD1 (6 bases). This CDR3 comprises 13 residues. V lost 7 bases and J 6 bases, leaving 15 bases between the germline ends. CDR3 nucleotides: TGTGCCAGCACCCCTTCGGGGGGCGATGGCTACACCTTC. The encoded protein is CASTPSGGDGYTF.

The J gene is TRBJ1-2, the V gene TRBV5-1; 11 bases fit TRBD1. This CDR3 has 15 amino acids. Germline lookup yields CDR1 SGHRS and CDR2 YFSETQ. The V segment lost 4 bases and the J segment 4 bases; nucleotides outside the gene matches: 6. CDR3 sequence reads: CASSQGQGDPYGYTF. CDR3 nucleotide sequence: TGCGCCAGCAGCCAGGGACAGGGGGACCCCTATGGCTACACCTTC.

The chain recombines TRBV6-5 with TRBJ2-7, with D uncertain. CDR3 size: 14 residues. Germline V lookup: CDR1 MNHEY, CDR2 SVGAGI. V dropped 4 bases and J dropped 0 bases, with 10 bases sitting between them. CDR3 nucleotide sequence: TGTGCCAGCAGTTGGCGGTACAACTCCTACGAGCAGTACTTC. This gives the protein CASSWRYNSYEQYF.

This sequence joins TRBV7-8 and TRBJ2-5; no reliable D call. V dropped 1 base and J dropped 1 base, with 7 bases sitting between them. Germline assignment: CDR1 SGHVS and CDR2 FQNEAQ. The CDR3 spans 14 residues. The CDR3 loop reads CASSLGVFQETQYF. CDR3 in DNA: TGTGCCAGCAGCTTAGGGGTTTTCCAAGAGACCCAGTACTTC. Full variable domain (rest looked up from reference TRBV7-8 and TRBJ2-5): GAGVSQSPRYKVAKRGQDVALRCDPISGHVSLFWYQQALGQGPEFLTYFQNEAQLDKSGLPSDRFFAERPEGSVSTLKIQRTQQEDSAVYLCASSLGVFQETQYFGPGTRLLVL.

V gene TRBV7-3 combines with J gene TRBJ2-1, with 11 bases that match TRBD2. Germline CDR1 SGHTA, CDR2 FQGTGA. J was trimmed by 0 bases and V by 0 bases; bases with no gene match: 7. The CDR3 covers 19 residues. CDR3 bases: TGTGCCAGCAGCTTAACCTCTAGCGGGGGGCTTACCTCCTACAATGAGCAGTTCTTC. Translated, it gives CASSLTSSGGLTSYNEQFF.

The V call is TRBV5-1, the J call TRBJ2-7, with 9 bases that match TRBD2. The CDR3 has 17 residues. V shed 2 bases and J 4 bases; nucleotides not matched to a gene: 13. The germline V gene encodes CDR1 SGHRS and CDR2 YFSETQ. CDR3 coding DNA: TGCGCCAGCAGCTTAGGCCCCTTGGCTAGCGGGGCTTACGAGCAGTACTTC. Translating gives CASSLGPLASGAYEQYF.

The V and J genes are TRBV28 and TRBJ1-1; the match to TRBD1 covers 7 bases. V lost 6 bases and J lost 5; bases outside the gene matches: 18. Germline V gene data show CDR1 as MDHEN and CDR2 as SYDVKM. This CDR3 has 17 amino acids. CDR3 in DNA: TGTGCCAGCAGAATTTTAGGGGGCATTACAGGAGGGACTGAAGCTTTCTTT. Encoded protein: CASRILGGITGGTEAFF.

The CDR3 region is CASSPTHRSEKLFF. The CDR3 DNA sequence: TGTGCCAGCAGCCCTACTCATAGGTCTGAAAAACTGTTTTTT. This sequence joins TRBV7-8 and TRBJ1-4, with D hard to call. The CDR3 has 14 residues. CDR1 is SGHVS, CDR2 FQNEAQ, per germline. V was pared by 5 bases and J by 7 bases, with 14 bases between.

J is TRBJ2-4 and V is TRBV19; D unresolved. The CDR3 runs to 14 residues. The V end was cut by 10 bases, the J end by 8 bases, with 21 bases between. Per the germline V gene, CDR1 is LNHDA and CDR2 is SQIVND (reference sequence). Here the CDR3 DNA reads TGTGCCACCCAACAAGGGCCCAGTACGGACATTCAGTACTTC. Amino acid sequence: CATQQGPSTDIQYF.

The chain employs TRBV11-2 and TRBJ1-3, with D tentatively TRBD1 (5 bases). V was trimmed by 6 bases and J by 4 bases, leaving 16 bases between them. Germline values: CDR1 SGHAT, CDR2 FQNNGV. This CDR3 is 15 amino acids long. The DNA for the CDR3 is TGTGCCAGCAGTCCCCGGACATTTGAGGGAAACACCATATATTTT. Translating it yields CASSPRTFEGNTIYF.

The genes are TRBV21-1 and TRBJ2-5; TRBD1, the D gene given by the table, was not confirmed from the DNA. TRBV21-1 is described as a pseudogene. The CDR3 length is 14 residues. In DNA, the CDR3 is TGTGCCAGCAGCAAAGTCGACAGCCAAGAGACCCAGTACTTC. It encodes CASSKVDSQETQYF.

The V and J genes are TRBV19 and TRBJ1-2; D may be TRBD1 (6 bases). The CDR3 has 15 amino acids. The V gene lost 3 bases and the J gene lost 3 bases, with 14 bases spanning the gap. CDR1 and CDR2 from the germline V gene are LNHDA and SQIVND (reference sequence). The CDR3 DNA follows: TGTGCCAGTAGTATTCGCCACAGGGAGTACTATGGCTACACCTTC. This encodes CASSIRHREYYGYTF.

In its sample, this clone was seen once. CDR3 amino acids: CASSLEGRDSSYGYTF. Here the CDR3 DNA reads TGTGCCAGCAGCTTAGAGGGGCGGGACTCCTCCTATGGCTACACCTTC. This chain uses TRBV11-3 with TRBJ1-2; TRBD1 is a possible D gene (5 bases). Germline CDR1 and CDR2: SGHNT and YENEEA. There are 16 residues in the CDR3. V lost 0 bases, J lost 4 bases, and 15 bases lay in between.

The CDR3: CASSFLNTGELFF. CDR3 in DNA: TGTGCCAGCAGTTTCCTCAACACCGGGGAGCTGTTTTTT. V is TRBV28 and J is TRBJ2-2; D not certain. Trimming shortened V by 3 bases and J by 2 bases, and 4 bases separated the two germline ends. The CDR3 is made up of 13 amino acids. Germline V CDR1 and CDR2: MDHEN, SYDVKM. The full variable domain, with the rest looked up from reference TRBV28 and TRBJ2-2, is DVKVTQSSRYLVKRTGEKVFLECVQDMDHENMFWYRQDPGLGLRLIYFSYDVKMKEKGDIPEGYSVSREKKERFSLILESASTNQTSMYLCASSFLNTGELFFGEGSRLTVL.

V is TRBV25-1 and J is TRBJ1-4; D remains ambiguous. The CDR3 runs 14 residues. Germline CDR1 is MGHDK and CDR2 is SYGVNS. V shed 5 bases and J shed 7 bases, with 14 bases lying between them. CDR3 coding DNA: TGTGCCAGCAGTATCAATTCGGCGTCTGAAAAACTGTTTTTT. It translates to CASSINSASEKLFF.

The chain carries TRBV28 and TRBJ2-3, with a tentative D call TRBD2 (6 bases). The CDR3 has 16 amino acids. Between the trimmed V and J ends, which lost 5 bases and 2 bases, there was a span of 17 bases. Per the germline V gene, CDR1 is MDHEN and CDR2 is SYDVKM. Written as DNA, the CDR3 is TGTGCCAGCAGTAATTATGGCGGGGCGGACACAGATACGCAGTATTTT. It specifies CASSNYGGADTDTQYF.

The chain recombines TRBV6-5 with TRBJ2-7, with D maybe TRBD2 (5 bases). Germline CDR1 is MNHEY and CDR2 is SVGAGI. The germline V and J ends were trimmed by 0 bases and 7 bases, with 10 bases remaining between them. The CDR3 runs to 13 residues. The chain's CDR3 is CASSYSNGIEQYF. The CDR3 DNA follows: TGTGCCAGCAGTTACTCGAACGGGATTGAGCAGTACTTC.